This TCR beta chain was captured in a study of technical replicates of blood from several donors. This CDR3 spans 14 amino acids. Germline V lookup: CDR1 GTSNPN, CDR2 SVGIG (reference sequence). J was trimmed by 6 bases and V by 4 bases; bases with no gene match: 7. Clones were sequenced by immunoSEQ multiplex PCR, and TCRdb holds only the in-frame ones, with some missing. The sample lists 98,000 or so clones, about 94% occurring once. The chain carries TRBV30 and TRBJ2-1; 9 positions match TRBD2. This TCR derives from a human donor in good health. The material sequenced was T cells isolated from PBMCs. CDR3 residues: CAWNLIAGANEQFF. The DNA for the CDR3 is TGTGCCTGGAATCTGATAGCGGGGGCCAATGAGCAGTTCTTC.